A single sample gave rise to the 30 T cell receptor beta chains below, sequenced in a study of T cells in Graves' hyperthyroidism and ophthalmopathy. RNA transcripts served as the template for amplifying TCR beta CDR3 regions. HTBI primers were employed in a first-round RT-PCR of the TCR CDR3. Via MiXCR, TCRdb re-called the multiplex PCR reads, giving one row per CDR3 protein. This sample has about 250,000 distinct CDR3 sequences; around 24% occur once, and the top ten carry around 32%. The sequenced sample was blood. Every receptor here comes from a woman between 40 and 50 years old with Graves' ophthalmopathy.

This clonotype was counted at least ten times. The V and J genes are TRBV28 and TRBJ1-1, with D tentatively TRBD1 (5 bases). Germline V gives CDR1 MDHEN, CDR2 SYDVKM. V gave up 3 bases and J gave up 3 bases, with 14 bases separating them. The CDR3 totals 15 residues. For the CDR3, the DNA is TGTGCCAGCAGTTTCGGGAACTGGGACCACACTGAAGCTTTCTTT. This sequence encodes CASSFGNWDHTEAFF.

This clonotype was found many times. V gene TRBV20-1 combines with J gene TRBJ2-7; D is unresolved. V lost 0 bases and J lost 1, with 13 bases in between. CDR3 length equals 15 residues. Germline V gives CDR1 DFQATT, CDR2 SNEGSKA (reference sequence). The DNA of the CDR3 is TGCAGTGCTAGAGATGACGTACGGAAATCCTACGAGCAGTACTTC. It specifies CSARDDVRKSYEQYF.

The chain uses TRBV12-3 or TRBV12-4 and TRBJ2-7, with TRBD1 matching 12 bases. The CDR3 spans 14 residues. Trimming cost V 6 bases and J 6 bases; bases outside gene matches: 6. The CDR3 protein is CASRPGQGAVEQYF. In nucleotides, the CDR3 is TGTGCCAGCAGACCGGGACAGGGGGCAGTCGAGCAGTACTTC.

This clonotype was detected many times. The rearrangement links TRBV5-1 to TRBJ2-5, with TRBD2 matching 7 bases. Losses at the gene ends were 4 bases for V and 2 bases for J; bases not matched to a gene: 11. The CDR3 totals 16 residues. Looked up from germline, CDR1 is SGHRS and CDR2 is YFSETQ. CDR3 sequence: CASSPGVAGRQETQYF. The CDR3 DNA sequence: TGCGCCAGCAGCCCCGGGGTAGCGGGCCGACAAGAGACCCAGTACTTC.

The CDR3 DNA reads as TGTGCTAGTGGTTTGGATATCAGTGGGATCGCTGAAGCTTTCTTT. Translating gives CASGLDISGIAEAFF. The chain joins TRBV12-5 to TRBJ1-1, with D hard to call. The V and J ends lost 1 base and 6 bases respectively, with 15 bases between them. In germline, CDR1 is LGHNT, CDR2 FRNRAP. This CDR3 has 15 residues.

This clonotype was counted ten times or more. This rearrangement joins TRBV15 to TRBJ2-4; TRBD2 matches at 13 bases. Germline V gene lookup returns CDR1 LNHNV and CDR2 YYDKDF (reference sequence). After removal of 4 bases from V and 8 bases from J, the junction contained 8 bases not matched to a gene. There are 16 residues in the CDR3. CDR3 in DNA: TGTGCCACCAGCACCCCGGGACTAGCGGGAAGGGACATTCAGTACTTC. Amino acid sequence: CATSTPGLAGRDIQYF. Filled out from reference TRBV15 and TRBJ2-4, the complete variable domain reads DAMVIQNPRYQVTQFGKPVTLSCSQTLNHNVMYWYQQKSSQAPKLLFHYYDKDFNNEADTPDNFQSRRPNTSFCFLDIRSPGLGDTAMYLCATSTPGLAGRDIQYFGAGTRLSVL.

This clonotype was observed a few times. In DNA form, the CDR3 reads TGCGCCAGCAGCCAGGGGGACAGGGAGGGCATTCAGTACTTC. Its protein is CASSQGDREGIQYF. The gene calls are TRBV4-1 and TRBJ2-4; 9 positions agree with TRBD1. The V gene end was trimmed by 3 bases and the J gene end by 9 bases; junction bases not matched to a gene: 6. Germline-derived CDR1 and CDR2 are MGHRA and YSYEKL. The CDR3 spans 14 residues.

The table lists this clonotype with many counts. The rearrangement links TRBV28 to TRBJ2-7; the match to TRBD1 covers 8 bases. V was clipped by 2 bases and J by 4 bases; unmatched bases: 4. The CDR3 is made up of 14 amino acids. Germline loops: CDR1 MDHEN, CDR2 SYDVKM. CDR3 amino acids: CASSLMGQAYEQYF. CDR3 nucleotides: TGTGCCAGCAGTTTAATGGGACAGGCTTACGAGCAGTACTTC.

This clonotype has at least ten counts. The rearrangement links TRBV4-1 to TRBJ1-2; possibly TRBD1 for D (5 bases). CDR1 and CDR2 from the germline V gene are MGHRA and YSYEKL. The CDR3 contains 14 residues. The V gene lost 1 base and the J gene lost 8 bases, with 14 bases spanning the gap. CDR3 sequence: CASSQAGQGQGYTF. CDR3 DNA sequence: TGCGCCAGCAGCCAAGCGGGGCAGGGCCAGGGCTACACCTTC.

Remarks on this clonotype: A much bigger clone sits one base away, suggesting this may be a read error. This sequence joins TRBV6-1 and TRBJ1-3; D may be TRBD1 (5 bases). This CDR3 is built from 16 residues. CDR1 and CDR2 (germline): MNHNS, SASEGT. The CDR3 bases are TGTACCAGCAGTGAACCGGGACGCAGCTCTGGAAACACCATATATTTT. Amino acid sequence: CTSSEPGRSSGNTIYF.

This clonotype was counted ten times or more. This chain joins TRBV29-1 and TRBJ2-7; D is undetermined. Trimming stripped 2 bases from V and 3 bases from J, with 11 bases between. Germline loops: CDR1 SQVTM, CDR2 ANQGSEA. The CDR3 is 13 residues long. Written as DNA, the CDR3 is TGCAGCGTTGAATTGGGTAGCAGCTACGAGCAGTACTTC. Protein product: CSVELGSSYEQYF.

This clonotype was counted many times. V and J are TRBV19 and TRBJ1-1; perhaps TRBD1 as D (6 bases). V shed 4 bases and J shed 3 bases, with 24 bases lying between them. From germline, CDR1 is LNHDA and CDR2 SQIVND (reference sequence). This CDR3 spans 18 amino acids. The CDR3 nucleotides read TGTGCCAGTAGTACGATTATGGGGGGGGGGGCGATGGACACTGAAGCTTTCTTT. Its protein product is CASSTIMGGGAMDTEAFF.

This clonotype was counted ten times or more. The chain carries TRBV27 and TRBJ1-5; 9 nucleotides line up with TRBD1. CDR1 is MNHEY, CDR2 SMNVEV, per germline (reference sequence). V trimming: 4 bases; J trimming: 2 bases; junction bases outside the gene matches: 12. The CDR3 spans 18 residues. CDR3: CASSSYPGTGSGNQPQHF. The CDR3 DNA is TGTGCCAGCAGTTCATATCCCGGGACAGGGAGCGGCAATCAGCCCCAGCATTTT.

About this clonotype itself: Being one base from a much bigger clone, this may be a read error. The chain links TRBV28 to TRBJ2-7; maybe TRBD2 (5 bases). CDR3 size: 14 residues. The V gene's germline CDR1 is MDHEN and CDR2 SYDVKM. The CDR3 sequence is CASREREGPDERYF. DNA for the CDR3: TGTGCCAGCAGGGAGAGGGAAGGCCCCGACGAGCGGTACTTC.

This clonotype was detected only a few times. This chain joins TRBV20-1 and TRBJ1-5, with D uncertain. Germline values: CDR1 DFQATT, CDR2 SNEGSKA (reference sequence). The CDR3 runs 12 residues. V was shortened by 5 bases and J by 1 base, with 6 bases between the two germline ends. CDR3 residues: CSARRSNQPQHF. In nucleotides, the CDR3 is TGCAGTGCTCGACGGAGCAATCAGCCCCAGCATTTT.

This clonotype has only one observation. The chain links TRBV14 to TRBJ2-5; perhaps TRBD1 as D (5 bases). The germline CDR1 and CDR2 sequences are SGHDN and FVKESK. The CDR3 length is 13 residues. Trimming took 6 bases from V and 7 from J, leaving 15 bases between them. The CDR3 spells CASRPTGIGTQYF. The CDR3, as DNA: TGTGCCAGCAGACCAACAGGAATCGGGACCCAGTACTTC.

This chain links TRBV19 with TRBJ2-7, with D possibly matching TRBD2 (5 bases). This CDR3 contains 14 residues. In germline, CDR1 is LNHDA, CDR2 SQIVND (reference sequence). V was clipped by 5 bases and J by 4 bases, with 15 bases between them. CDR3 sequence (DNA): TGTGCCAGTAGTGGCGGGTTCGGCGGGTACGAGCAGTACTTC. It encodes CASSGGFGGYEQYF. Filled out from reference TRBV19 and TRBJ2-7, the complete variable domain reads DGGITQSPKYLFRKEGQNVTLSCEQNLNHDAMYWYRQDPGQGLRLIYYSQIVNDFQKGDIAEGYSVSREKKESFPLTVTSAQKNPTAFYLCASSGGFGGYEQYFGPGTRLTVT.

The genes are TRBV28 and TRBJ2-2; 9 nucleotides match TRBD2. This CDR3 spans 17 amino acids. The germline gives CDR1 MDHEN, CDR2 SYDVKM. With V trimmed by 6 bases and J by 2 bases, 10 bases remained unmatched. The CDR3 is CASRRGLALRNTGELFF. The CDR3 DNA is TGTGCCAGCAGACGGGGACTAGCCCTACGAAACACCGGGGAGCTGTTTTTT.

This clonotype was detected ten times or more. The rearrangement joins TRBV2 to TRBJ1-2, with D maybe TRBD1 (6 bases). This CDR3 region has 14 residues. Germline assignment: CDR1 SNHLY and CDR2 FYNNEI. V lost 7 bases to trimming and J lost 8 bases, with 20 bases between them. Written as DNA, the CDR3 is TGTGCCAGCAACCCCGCAGGGGACACTAAGGGCTACACCTTC. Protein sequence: CASNPAGDTKGYTF. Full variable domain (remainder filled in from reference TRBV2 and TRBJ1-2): EPEVTQTPSHQVTQMGQEVILRCVPISNHLYFYWYRQILGQKVEFLVSFYNNEISEKSEIFDDQFSVERPDGSNFTLKIRSTKLEDSAMYFCASNPAGDTKGYTFGSGTRLTVV.

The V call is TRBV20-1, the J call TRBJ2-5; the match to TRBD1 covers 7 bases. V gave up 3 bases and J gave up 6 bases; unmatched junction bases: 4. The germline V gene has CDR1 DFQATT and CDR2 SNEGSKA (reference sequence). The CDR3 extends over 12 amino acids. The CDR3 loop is CSASARGQTQYF. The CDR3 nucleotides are TGCAGTGCTAGCGCTAGGGGGCAGACCCAGTACTTC.

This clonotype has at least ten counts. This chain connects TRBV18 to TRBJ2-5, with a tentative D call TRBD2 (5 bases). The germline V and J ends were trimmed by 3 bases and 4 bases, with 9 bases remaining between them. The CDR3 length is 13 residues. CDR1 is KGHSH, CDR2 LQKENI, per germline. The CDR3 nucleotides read TGTGCCAGCTCACCGACTAACACAGAGACCCAGTACTTC. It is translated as CASSPTNTETQYF. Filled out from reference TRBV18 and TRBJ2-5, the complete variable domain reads NAGVMQNPRHLVRRRGQEARLRCSPMKGHSHVYWYRQLPEEGLKFMVYLQKENIIDESGMPKERFSAEFPKEGPSILRIQQVVRGDSAAYFCASSPTNTETQYFGPGTRLLVL.

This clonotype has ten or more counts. CDR3 loop: CASSTDRVGNQPQHF. CDR3 DNA sequence: TGTGCCAGCAGTACCGACAGGGTAGGAAATCAGCCCCAGCATTTT. The rearrangement links TRBV5-8 to TRBJ1-5, with 7 bases that match TRBD1. Trimming took 5 bases from V and 4 from J; bases not matched to a gene: 9. CDR1 is SGHTS, CDR2 YDEGEE, per germline. CDR3 size: 15 residues.

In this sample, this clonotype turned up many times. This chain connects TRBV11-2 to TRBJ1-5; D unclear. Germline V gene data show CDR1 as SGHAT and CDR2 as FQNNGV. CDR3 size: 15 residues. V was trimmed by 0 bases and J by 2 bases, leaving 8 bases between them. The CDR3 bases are TGTGCCAGCAGCTTAGATGGGTTGCGCAATCAGCCCCAGCATTTT. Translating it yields CASSLDGLRNQPQHF.

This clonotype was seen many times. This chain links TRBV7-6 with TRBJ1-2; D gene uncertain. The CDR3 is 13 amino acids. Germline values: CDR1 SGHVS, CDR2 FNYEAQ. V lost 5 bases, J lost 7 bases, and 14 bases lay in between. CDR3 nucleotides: TGTGCCAGCAGCCTAGGAGGTTTCTCTGGCTACACCTTC. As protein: CASSLGGFSGYTF. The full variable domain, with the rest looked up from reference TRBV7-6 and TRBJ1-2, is GAGVSQSPRYKVTKRGQDVALRCDPISGHVSLYWYRQALGQGPEFLTYFNYEAQQDKSGLPNDRFSAERPEGSISTLTIQRTEQRDSAMYRCASSLGGFSGYTFGSGTRLTVV.

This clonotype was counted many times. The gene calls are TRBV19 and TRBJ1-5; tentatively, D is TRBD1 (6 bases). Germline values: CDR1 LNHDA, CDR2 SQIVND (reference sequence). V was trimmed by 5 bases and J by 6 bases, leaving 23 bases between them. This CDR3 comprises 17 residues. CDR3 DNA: TGTGCCAGTAGTTCTCTCCGGCCGGGACACGGGGGTCAGCCCCAGCATTTT. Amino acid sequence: CASSSLRPGHGGQPQHF.

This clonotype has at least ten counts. Here the CDR3 DNA reads TGTGCCACCTCCCGGAGCTTGAACACTGAAGCTTTCTTT. This codes for CATSRSLNTEAFF. V gene TRBV19 combines with J gene TRBJ1-1; D remains unclear. This CDR3 is 13 amino acids long. From germline, CDR1 is LNHDA and CDR2 SQIVND (reference sequence). V dropped 10 bases and J dropped 0 bases, with 12 bases sitting between them.

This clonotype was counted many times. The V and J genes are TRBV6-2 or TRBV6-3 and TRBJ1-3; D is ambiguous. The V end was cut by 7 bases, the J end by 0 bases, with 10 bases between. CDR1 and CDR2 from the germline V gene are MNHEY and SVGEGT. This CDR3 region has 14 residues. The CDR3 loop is CASIGVSSGNTIYF. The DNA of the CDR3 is TGTGCCAGCATCGGGGTGAGCTCTGGAAACACCATATATTTT.

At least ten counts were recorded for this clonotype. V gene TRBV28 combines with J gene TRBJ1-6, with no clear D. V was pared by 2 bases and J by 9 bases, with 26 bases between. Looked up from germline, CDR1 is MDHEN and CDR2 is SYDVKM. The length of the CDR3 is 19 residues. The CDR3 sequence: CASSLPMTRLIEFASPLHF. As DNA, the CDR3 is TGTGCCAGCAGTTTACCGATGACCCGGTTAATCGAATTCGCTTCACCCCTCCACTTT. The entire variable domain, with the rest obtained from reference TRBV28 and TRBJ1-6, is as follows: DVKVTQSSRYLVKRTGEKVFLECVQDMDHENMFWYRQDPGLGLRLIYFSYDVKMKEKGDIPEGYSVSREKKERFSLILESASTNQTSMYLCASSLPMTRLIEFASPLHFGNGTRLTVT.

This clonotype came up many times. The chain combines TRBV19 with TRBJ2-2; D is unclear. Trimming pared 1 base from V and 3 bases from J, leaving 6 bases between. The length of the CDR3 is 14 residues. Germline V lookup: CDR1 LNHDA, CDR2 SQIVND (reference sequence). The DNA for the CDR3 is TGTGCCAGTAGTATAGGACGGGACACCGGGGAGCTGTTTTTT. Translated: CASSIGRDTGELFF.

The CDR3 protein is CASTGWISEGYTF. The CDR3 DNA reads TGTGCCAGCACAGGATGGATAAGCGAGGGCTACACCTTC. The genes are TRBV6-2 or TRBV6-3 and TRBJ1-2; D remains unclear. Germline V lookup: CDR1 MNHEY, CDR2 SVGEGT. The germline V and J ends were trimmed by 7 bases and 8 bases, with 17 bases remaining between them. The CDR3 is 13 amino acids.